One and the same sample provided the 31 T cell receptor beta chains below, sequenced in a study of T-cell memory formation after mild COVID-19. In TCRdb, the 5' RACE reads were re-called with MiXCR into one record per CDR3 protein. The sample records about 390,000 distinct CDR3 sequences, about 15% being singletons. Source material: PBMCs or a T cell subset sorted from them (not recorded which). These receptors all stem from a man aged 18 to 30 who had mild COVID-19 (a few samples of this study predate the infection). Cell type and time point are not known.

This clonotype appeared a few times. This chain links TRBV20-1 with TRBJ2-6; D is unresolved. The CDR3 consists of 16 residues. CDR1 and CDR2 from the germline V gene are DFQATT and SNEGSKA (reference sequence). Trimming removed 2 bases at V and 0 bases at J, with 11 bases between. CDR3 in DNA: TGCAGTGCTAGAAGGTCTGGTCTCTCTGGGGCCAACGTCCTGACTTTC. This sequence encodes CSARRSGLSGANVLTF.

The sample holds a few counts of this clonotype. The rearrangement uses TRBV20-1 and TRBJ2-5; either TRBD1 or TRBD2 may supply D (5 bases each). The germline V gene has CDR1 DFQATT and CDR2 SNEGSKA (reference sequence). V lost 2 bases and J 3 bases, leaving 10 bases between the germline ends. This CDR3 comprises 13 residues. This CDR3 reads CSARNLGEETQYF. For the CDR3, the DNA is TGCAGTGCTAGAAATCTGGGGGAAGAGACCCAGTACTTC.

This clonotype was detected a few times. The chain joins TRBV3-1 to TRBJ1-1, with a weak D call TRBD1 (5 bases). V was cut by 2 bases and J by 3 bases, with 13 bases left in between. The CDR3 spans 15 residues. Germline loops: CDR1 LGHDT, CDR2 YNNKEL (reference sequence). The CDR3 is CASSQRWGSDTEAFF. Here the CDR3 DNA reads TGTGCCAGCAGCCAAAGATGGGGGTCTGACACTGAAGCTTTCTTT.

There are a few counts of this clonotype. The chain couples TRBV19 to TRBJ2-7; 8 bases align to TRBD1. Trimming at V came to 3 bases and at J to 2 bases, leaving 6 bases not matched to a gene. The length of the CDR3 is 15 residues. Germline assignment: CDR1 LNHDA and CDR2 SQIVND (reference sequence). CDR3 sequence reads: CASSIAGGPTYEQYV. Written as DNA, the CDR3 is TGTGCCAGTAGTATCGCAGGGGGCCCCACCTACGAGCAGTACGTC.

This clonotype was seen more than once but under ten times. This chain uses TRBV2 with TRBJ2-2; D assignment may be TRBD1 or TRBD2 (5 bases each). The CDR3 consists of 14 residues. V lost 7 bases and J 6 bases, leaving 15 bases between the germline ends. Germline lookup yields CDR1 SNHLY and CDR2 FYNNEI. CDR3 residues: CASKGTRGPGELFF. CDR3 sequence (DNA): TGTGCCAGCAAGGGGACCAGAGGGCCCGGGGAGCTGTTTTTT.

The chain recombines TRBV12-3 or TRBV12-4 with TRBJ1-4; D remains ambiguous. This CDR3 is 17 amino acids long. Trimming stripped 1 base from V and 8 bases from J, with 20 bases between. The CDR3 sequence: CASSLGPWVGPGEKLFF. The DNA for the CDR3 is TGTGCCAGCAGTTTAGGCCCATGGGTCGGACCGGGGGAAAAACTGTTTTTT.

This clonotype has a handful of counts. The V gene is TRBV12-3 or TRBV12-4, the J gene TRBJ2-7; 10 bases map to TRBD1. This CDR3 is 14 amino acids long. V lost 4 bases, J lost 4 bases, and 4 bases stayed unmatched. The chain's CDR3 is CASSSTGGVYEQYF. As DNA, the CDR3 is TGTGCCAGCAGTTCGACAGGGGGCGTTTACGAGCAGTACTTC.

J is TRBJ2-1 and V is TRBV24-1, with a tentative D call TRBD1 (6 bases). Between the trimmed V and J ends, which lost 10 bases and 0 bases, there was a span of 18 bases. The CDR3 spans 16 residues. CDR1 KGHDR and CDR2 SFDVKD come from the germline V gene. The CDR3 is CATFSQGIRSYNEQFF. The CDR3 bases are TGTGCCACATTTTCACAGGGCATCCGCTCCTACAATGAGCAGTTCTTC.

The rearrangement links TRBV19 to TRBJ1-6; no firm D call. V dropped 1 base and J dropped 14 bases, with 12 bases sitting between them. The germline CDR1 and CDR2 sequences are LNHDA and SQIVND (reference sequence). The CDR3 has 13 residues. In nucleotides, the CDR3 is TGTGCCAGTAGTATAGGTGGCGTTGGCACCCTCCACTTT. Protein: CASSIGGVGTLHF. The full variable domain, its missing parts supplied by reference TRBV19 and TRBJ1-6, is DGGITQSPKYLFRKEGQNVTLSCEQNLNHDAMYWYRQDPGQGLRLIYYSQIVNDFQKGDIAEGYSVSREKKESFPLTVTSAQKNPTAFYLCASSIGGVGTLHFGNGTRLTVT.

The J gene is TRBJ2-7, the V gene TRBV28, with D unresolved. The germline V and J ends were trimmed by 4 bases and 4 bases, with 11 bases remaining between them. CDR3 length: 13 residues. Germline CDR1 is MDHEN and CDR2 is SYDVKM. The CDR3, as DNA: TGTGCCAGCAGTTCCCTAGACCAATACGAGCAGTACGTC. It is translated as CASSSLDQYEQYV.

The gene calls are TRBV4-3 and TRBJ2-1; 9 bases are a match to TRBD2. The CDR3 spans 16 residues. Germline CDR1 reads LGHNA; CDR2 reads YSLEER. V was clipped by 0 bases and J by 9 bases; unmatched bases: 9. As DNA, the CDR3 is TGCGCCAGCAGCCAAGAATTGGCGGGGGGGCGTAGTGAGCAGTTCTTC. It codes for CASSQELAGGRSEQFF.

The V gene is TRBV5-1, the J gene TRBJ1-2, with TRBD1 as a possible D gene (5 bases). CDR1 and CDR2 (germline): SGHRS, YFSETQ. V gave up 0 bases and J gave up 7 bases, with 13 bases separating them. The CDR3 is 14 amino acids. CDR3 sequence: CASSLGGGTPGYTF. For the CDR3, the DNA is TGCGCCAGCAGCTTGGGGGGGGGAACGCCTGGCTACACCTTC.

V is TRBV7-2 and J is TRBJ1-2, with unresolved D. The germline gives CDR1 SGHTA, CDR2 FQGNSA. The CDR3 runs to 15 residues. V lost 0 bases and J 3 bases, leaving 11 bases between the germline ends. The CDR3: CASSLASGGDYGYTF. CDR3 DNA: TGTGCCAGCAGCTTAGCGTCGGGAGGTGACTATGGCTACACCTTC.

This chain joins TRBV3-1 and TRBJ2-3; D is possibly TRBD2 (5 bases). Germline V CDR1 and CDR2: LGHDT, YNNKEL (reference sequence). Trimming stripped 1 base from V and 7 bases from J, with 12 bases between. The CDR3 consists of 14 residues. CDR3 residues: CASSQAEAVYTQYF. CDR3 nucleotide sequence: TGTGCCAGCAGCCAAGCGGAGGCCGTATATACGCAGTATTTT.

The V call is TRBV9, the J call TRBJ1-5; D might be TRBD1 (5 bases). Trimming took off 0 bases at V and 1 base at J, with 8 bases between the two ends. Germline V CDR1 and CDR2: SGDLS, YYNGEE. This CDR3 spans 15 amino acids. The CDR3 nucleotides are TGTGCCAGCAGCGTAGATCAGGGAAGCAATCAGCCCCAGCATTTT. This translates into CASSVDQGSNQPQHF.

V gene TRBV2 combines with J gene TRBJ2-3, with TRBD1 matching 9 bases. Looked up from germline, CDR1 is SNHLY and CDR2 is FYNNEI. The length of the CDR3 is 15 residues. The J segment lost 4 bases and the V segment lost 6 bases, leaving 8 bases of the junction unmatched. The CDR3 DNA sequence: TGTGCCAGCAGGGGAAGGACAGGGGAGGCAGATACGCAGTATTTT. Translating it yields CASRGRTGEADTQYF.

This clonotype was counted ten times or more. The chain joins TRBV28 to TRBJ1-5; 7 bases fit TRBD1. The V segment lost 6 bases and the J segment 4 bases; nucleotides outside the gene matches: 12. The CDR3 extends over 16 amino acids. Germline CDR1 MDHEN, CDR2 SYDVKM. Here the CDR3 DNA reads TGTGCCAGCAGGATATTCCGGGACAGCTCTAATCAGCCCCAGCATTTT. It translates to CASRIFRDSSNQPQHF.

The V gene is TRBV7-2, the J gene TRBJ2-7, with D maybe TRBD1 (6 bases). Trimming stripped 4 bases from V and 3 bases from J, with 10 bases between. In germline, CDR1 is SGHTA, CDR2 FQGNSA. CDR3 length: 13 residues. CDR3 DNA: TGTGCCAGCAGCTCCCGACAGGTCTACGAGCAGTACTTC. Its protein product is CASSSRQVYEQYF.

The sample holds a few counts of this clonotype. The chain uses TRBV19 and TRBJ1-6; unclear D gene. The CDR3 extends over 16 amino acids. CDR1 is LNHDA and CDR2 is SQIVND in the germline V gene (reference sequence). The V end was cut by 5 bases, the J end by 0 bases, with 11 bases between. The CDR3 spells CASSPVGSSYNSPLHF. CDR3 bases: TGTGCCAGTAGTCCGGTCGGGAGCTCCTATAATTCACCCCTCCACTTT.

The table lists this clonotype with a few counts. This chain's CDR3 is CASSLPSGVGGYTF. In nucleotides, the CDR3 is TGTGCCAGCAGCTTACCCTCAGGGGTCGGTGGCTACACCTTC. V usage is TRBV5-6 and J usage is TRBJ1-2, with D maybe TRBD1 (6 bases). The germline gives CDR1 SGHDT, CDR2 YYEEEE. There are 14 residues in the CDR3. Trimming cost V 2 bases and J 7 bases, with 15 bases left between them.

This clonotype was counted many times. This sequence joins TRBV11-2 and TRBJ2-5, with TRBD2 matching 7 bases. The CDR3 runs 16 residues. Germline assignment: CDR1 SGHAT and CDR2 FQNNGV. V shed 3 bases and J 0 bases; nucleotides not matched to a gene: 7. CDR3 sequence: CASSFIRLADQETQYF. The CDR3 DNA follows: TGTGCCAGCAGCTTTATCAGGCTAGCGGACCAAGAGACCCAGTACTTC. The complete variable domain, with remaining parts taken from reference TRBV11-2 and TRBJ2-5, reads EAGVAQSPRYKIIEKRQSVAFWCNPISGHATLYWYQQILGQGPKLLIQFQNNGVVDDSQLPKDRFSAERLKGVDSTLKIQPAKLEDSAVYLCASSFIRLADQETQYFGPGTRLLVL.

The table lists this clonotype with a few counts. The gene calls are TRBV6-5 and TRBJ1-2; tentatively, D is TRBD1 (5 bases). Germline-derived CDR1 and CDR2 are MNHEY and SVGAGI. This CDR3 region has 15 residues. Trimming took 6 bases from V and 4 from J, leaving 18 bases between them. The CDR3 reads CASRPRQILGYGYTF. The CDR3 DNA sequence: TGTGCCAGCAGGCCCCGACAGATCTTAGGCTATGGCTACACCTTC.

The chain couples TRBV11-2 to TRBJ2-2, with D uncertain. The CDR3 extends over 16 amino acids. Germline CDR1 is SGHAT and CDR2 is FQNNGV. Trimming removed 4 bases from V and 0 bases from J, with 12 bases in between. The CDR3 nucleotides read TGTGCCAGCAGCTCCCGCCTTACAGCGAACACCGGGGAGCTGTTTTTT. Residues: CASSSRLTANTGELFF.

This chain joins TRBV15 and TRBJ2-1, with D perhaps matching TRBD1 or TRBD2 (7 bases each). CDR3 length equals 14 residues. V was pared by 5 bases and J by 6 bases, with 14 bases between. Per germline, CDR1 LNHNV and CDR2 YYDKDF (reference sequence). CDR3 residues: CATSRTGEGNEQFF. In DNA, the CDR3 is TGTGCCACCAGCCGAACAGGGGAGGGCAATGAGCAGTTCTTC.

This clonotype appeared a few times. V is TRBV7-9 and J is TRBJ1-5; TRBD1 aligns across 7 bases. The trim removed 5 bases at V and 5 bases at J, leaving 6 bases unmatched. Germline loops: CDR1 SEHNR, CDR2 FQNEAQ (reference sequence). The CDR3 runs 14 residues. The CDR3 DNA reads as TGTGCCAGCAGCAATGACAGGGACTATCAGCCCCAGCATTTT. Protein sequence: CASSNDRDYQPQHF.

The rearrangement uses TRBV24-1 and TRBJ1-1; weak D call: TRBD1 (6 bases). V lost 4 bases, J lost 2 bases, and 16 bases lay in between. The CDR3 runs 16 residues. Germline CDR1 is KGHDR and CDR2 is SFDVKD. The CDR3 region has the DNA TGTGCCACCAGTGACACTGGGGGGGGGCCCAACACTGAAGCTTTCTTT. Protein: CATSDTGGGPNTEAFF.

This clonotype came up many times. The chain joins TRBV7-9 to TRBJ1-1, with unresolved D. With 3 bases removed from V and 7 bases from J, the gap between germline ends came to 6 bases. Germline V CDR1 and CDR2: SEHNR, FQNEAQ (reference sequence). This CDR3 region has 11 residues. CDR3 in DNA: TGTGCCAGCAGCTTGAGTGGTGAAGCTTTCTTT. Protein: CASSLSGEAFF.

The table lists this clonotype with many counts. The rearrangement uses TRBV12-3 or TRBV12-4 and TRBJ2-2; D not resolved. V lost 7 bases, J lost 6 bases, and 18 bases lay in between. CDR3 size: 15 residues. The CDR3 DNA follows: TGTGCCAGCACCATACTAACCCCACGCGCCGGGGAGCTGTTTTTT. Protein: CASTILTPRAGELFF.

This clonotype appeared a few times. This sequence joins TRBV2 and TRBJ2-5; the D is unclear. CDR3 length equals 14 residues. Trimming pared 0 bases from V and 5 bases from J, leaving 10 bases between. Germline V gives CDR1 SNHLY, CDR2 FYNNEI. The CDR3 reads CASSEAISPETQYF. The CDR3 bases are TGTGCCAGCAGTGAAGCCATCTCGCCGGAGACCCAGTACTTC.

This clonotype is a singleton in its sample. V is TRBV29-1 and J is TRBJ1-1; 8 bases fit TRBD1. CDR1 SQVTM and CDR2 ANQGSEA come from the germline V gene. V gave up 1 base and J gave up 7 bases; unmatched junction bases: 8. CDR3 length: 14 amino acids. The CDR3 DNA reads TGCAGCGTTGAAGGCCGGGACAGGCCTTATGAAGCTTTCTTT. Amino acids: CSVEGRDRPYEAFF.

This clonotype was counted between two and nine times. This chain uses TRBV28 with TRBJ2-6, with D perhaps TRBD1 (6 bases). The V and J ends lost 7 bases and 4 bases respectively, with 14 bases between them. The CDR3 consists of 15 residues. The germline V gene has CDR1 MDHEN and CDR2 SYDVKM. The CDR3 DNA sequence: TGTGCCAGCATTTCCAGGGGTTCGGGGGCCAACGTCCTGACTTTC. This encodes CASISRGSGANVLTF.